This T cell receptor (beta chain) was recovered during a study of blood T cell repertoires in COVID-19. Background on the study: Italy, Spain and the United States were the sources of the convalescent and acute COVID-19 samples. T cells, B-cell-depleted T cells, or PBMCs supplied cDNA or gDNA.

The length of the CDR3 is 16 residues. The ends lost 0 bases at V and 2 bases at J; junction bases unmatched: 3. Germline V gene sequence: CDR1 LGHNA, CDR2 YSLEER. Method: immunoSEQ multiplex PCR; TCRdb's copy keeps in-frame clones and lacks some. The top ten hold roughly 3.2% of the sample, which has about 490,000 clones, over 75% seen once. The sequenced material came from peripheral blood. The TCR sequence derives from a human donor in a cohort sampled during active COVID-19. This chain joins TRBV4-3 and TRBJ2-3; 9 bases line up with TRBD2. CDR3 coding DNA: TGCGCCAGCAGCCAAGACTTAGCGGGAGTCACAGATACGCAGTATTTT. This codes for CASSQDLAGVTDTQYF.